The entry that follows covers one T cell receptor beta chain sequence. The data originate from a study of Ad26.COV2.S vaccination and SARS-CoV-2 variants. Germline loops: CDR1 LGHDT, CDR2 YNNKEL (reference sequence). V lost 1 base to trimming and J lost 4 bases, with 13 bases between them. The CDR3 consists of 15 residues. Treatment described: approximately 18 received Ad26.COV2.S at low or high dose, single or two shots; about 5 received placebo; per-sample allocation not given. Samples were taken on day 63 after the first vaccine or placebo injection. Some clones are missing from TCRdb's copy, which holds only in-frame ones; the method was immunoSEQ multiplex PCR. Of about 440,000 clones listed, 80% to 95% are singletons.

This chain joins TRBV3-1 (or the pseudogene TRBV3-2) and TRBJ1-2, with a possible D match to TRBD1 (5 bases). This TCR was recovered from a person between 18 and 60 years old who received the Ad26.COV2.S COVID-19 vaccine or a placebo. This sample comprised peripheral blood, obtained in a trial of Ad26.COV2.S vaccine versus placebo. As DNA, the CDR3 is TGTGCCAGCAGCCAAGTTCGTCTGGGGGGCTATGGCTACACCTTC. Translated: CASSQVRLGGYGYTF.